The 22 T cell receptor beta chains reported below all come from one sample, sequenced in a study of spatial heterogeneity in lung cancer. TCRdb re-derived calls from the 5' RACE reads in MiXCR, one entry per CDR3 protein. The profile covers some 30,000 distinct CDR3 sequences, with almost 5.5% appearing a single time and roughly 24% taken by the ten largest. As for time point: blood at routine non-recurrence follow-up after resection. Source: PBMCs, taken at follow-up. These receptors originate from a female donor with early-stage non-small cell lung cancer.

In its sample, this clonotype was seen a few times. The genes are TRBV18 and TRBJ1-1, with TRBD1 as a possible D gene (6 bases). Trimming removed 3 bases from V and 6 bases from J, with 14 bases in between. CDR1 and CDR2 from the germline V gene are KGHSH and LQKENI. The CDR3 loop spans 14 amino acids. The DNA of the CDR3 is TGTGCCAGCTCACCGGTGATGGGGGCAGCTGAAGCTTTCTTT. This codes for CASSPVMGAAEAFF.

This clonotype was seen many times. The rearrangement joins TRBV20-1 to TRBJ2-5; 7 bases are a match to TRBD1. The CDR3 length is 14 residues. The V segment lost 7 bases and the J segment 1 base; nucleotides outside the gene matches: 9. Germline V gives CDR1 DFQATT, CDR2 SNEGSKA (reference sequence). The CDR3 here is CSGVDRVVQETQYF. The CDR3, as DNA: TGCAGTGGCGTAGACAGGGTCGTCCAAGAGACCCAGTACTTC.

This clonotype was observed at least ten times. The chain recombines TRBV3-1 with TRBJ1-2; possibly TRBD1 for D (6 bases). Germline CDR1 and CDR2: LGHDT and YNNKEL (reference sequence). This CDR3 spans 14 amino acids. The germline V and J ends were trimmed by 3 bases and 4 bases, with 12 bases remaining between them. CDR3 loop: CASSHNDRIYGYTF. CDR3 coding DNA: TGTGCCAGCAGCCATAACGACAGGATCTATGGCTACACCTTC.

This clonotype was seen ten or more times. The chain combines TRBV5-4 with TRBJ2-3, with D tentatively TRBD2 (5 bases). Trimming took 0 bases from V and 4 from J, leaving 9 bases between them. This CDR3 spans 14 amino acids. Germline V gives CDR1 SGHNT, CDR2 YYREEE (reference sequence). The CDR3 sequence is CASSLDPGSDTQYF. The CDR3 DNA is TGTGCCAGCAGCTTGGACCCGGGGTCAGATACGCAGTATTTT.

The sample holds many counts of this clonotype. The rearrangement uses TRBV20-1 and TRBJ2-7; D remains unclear. CDR3 length: 14 amino acids. V was cut by 0 bases and J by 4 bases, with 13 bases left in between. In germline, CDR1 is DFQATT, CDR2 SNEGSKA (reference sequence). CDR3 residues: CSAREGSRRYEQYF. CDR3 nucleotide sequence: TGCAGTGCTAGAGAAGGGTCCAGACGTTACGAGCAGTACTTC.

In this sample, this clonotype turned up many times. V usage is TRBV20-1 and J usage is TRBJ2-1; D is possibly TRBD1 (5 bases). The CDR3 has 12 amino acids. Trimming took off 5 bases at V and 9 bases at J, with 14 bases between the two ends. Germline CDR1 reads DFQATT; CDR2 reads SNEGSKA (reference sequence). The CDR3 DNA reads as TGCAGTGCTGACCCCAGGGTTGGTGAGCAGTTCTTC. It codes for CSADPRVGEQFF.

This clonotype was observed many times. The rearrangement links TRBV4-3 to TRBJ2-5; D possibly corresponds to TRBD2 (6 bases). The CDR3 consists of 16 residues. Trimming removed 0 bases from V and 3 bases from J, with 14 bases in between. CDR1 LGHNA and CDR2 YSLEER come from the germline V gene. The CDR3 DNA reads as TGCGCCAGCAGCCAAGATTTATCACGGGGGAAAGAGACCCAGTACTTC. Translation gives CASSQDLSRGKETQYF.

This clonotype was observed many times. The chain recombines TRBV12-3 or TRBV12-4 with TRBJ2-1; D remains ambiguous. The ends were cut back, 5 bases at V and 1 base at J, with 12 bases in the middle. The CDR3 loop spans 15 amino acids. CDR3 region: CASSPTSWSYNEQFF. CDR3 in DNA: TGTGCCAGCAGTCCGACTTCCTGGTCCTACAATGAGCAGTTCTTC.

The table lists this clonotype with many counts. The chain uses TRBV20-1 and TRBJ1-2, with 7 nucleotides matching TRBD1. The CDR3 covers 14 residues. The J segment lost 7 bases and the V segment lost 3 bases, leaving 11 bases of the junction unmatched. The germline V gene has CDR1 DFQATT and CDR2 SNEGSKA (reference sequence). CDR3 sequence (DNA): TGCAGTGCTAGTCATGCCAGGGGGAAGTCTGGCTACACCTTC. Translating it yields CSASHARGKSGYTF.

This clonotype occurred many times. The rearrangement links TRBV20-1 to TRBJ2-3; D perhaps matches TRBD2 (6 bases). Germline-derived CDR1 and CDR2 are DFQATT and SNEGSKA (reference sequence). This CDR3 contains 15 residues. Trimming pared 3 bases from V and 3 bases from J, leaving 16 bases between. The CDR3 protein is CSASGGRTRTDTQYF. CDR3 in DNA: TGCAGTGCTAGCGGTGGGAGGACTCGTACAGATACGCAGTATTTT.

The V and J genes are TRBV29-1 and TRBJ1-1; D is ambiguous. Trimming left V 6 bases short and J 3 bases short, with 8 bases between. The CDR3 consists of 11 residues. CDR1 is SQVTM, CDR2 ANQGSEA, per germline. The CDR3 region is CSVSGDTEAFF. DNA of the CDR3: TGCAGCGTGTCGGGTGACACTGAAGCTTTCTTT.

This clonotype ranks as medium-sized. The V and J genes are TRBV29-1 and TRBJ2-2; a weak D match, TRBD1 (5 bases). Germline CDR1 SQVTM, CDR2 ANQGSEA. This CDR3 is 16 amino acids long. V shed 4 bases and J shed 5 bases, with 20 bases lying between them. Written as DNA, the CDR3 is TGCAGCGTTGCCCGGACAACCGGTTACACGACCGGGGAGCTGTTTTTT. Translated, it gives CSVARTTGYTTGELFF.

This clonotype was detected a few times. V and J are TRBV20-1 and TRBJ1-5, with 11 bases that match TRBD1. The V gene end was trimmed by 6 bases and the J gene end by 7 bases; junction bases not matched to a gene: 5. The CDR3 spans 13 residues. Germline values: CDR1 DFQATT, CDR2 SNEGSKA (reference sequence). The CDR3 DNA sequence: TGCAGTGCCTGGACAGGGGGCGGCCAGCCCCAGCATTTT. Translation gives CSAWTGGGQPQHF.

This clonotype was seen at least ten times. The V gene is TRBV7-2, the J gene TRBJ2-5; 9 positions agree with TRBD2. The CDR3 spans 16 residues. Per germline, CDR1 SGHTA and CDR2 FQGNSA. V dropped 0 bases and J dropped 2; count of bases not matched to a gene: 4. For the CDR3, the DNA is TGTGCCAGCAGCTTAGCGGCGGGAGGGGCGCAAGAGACCCAGTACTTC. Protein: CASSLAAGGAQETQYF.

This clonotype was observed a handful of times. This chain joins TRBV9 and TRBJ2-1, with D hard to call. In germline, CDR1 is SGDLS, CDR2 YYNGEE. Trimming removed 3 bases at V and 7 bases at J, with 14 bases between. The CDR3 is 14 residues long. The CDR3 loop is CASSAGPDWNEQFF. DNA for the CDR3: TGTGCCAGCAGCGCTGGTCCGGATTGGAATGAGCAGTTCTTC.

This clonotype turned up a few times. The chain carries TRBV29-1 and TRBJ1-2; D uncertain. The germline V gene has CDR1 SQVTM and CDR2 ANQGSEA. This CDR3 spans 12 amino acids. Trimming left V 5 bases short and J 1 base short, with 8 bases between. The DNA for the CDR3 is TGCAGCGTTCCGGACGGTAACTATGGCTACACCTTC. Translation gives CSVPDGNYGYTF.

This clonotype showed up many times. The chain joins TRBV7-2 to TRBJ1-2; 10 positions match TRBD1. The CDR3 is made up of 15 amino acids. Germline CDR1 is SGHTA and CDR2 is FQGNSA. V dropped 4 bases and J dropped 4; count of bases not matched to a gene: 6. The chain's CDR3 is CASSSVRTGGYGYTF. CDR3 nucleotide sequence: TGTGCCAGCAGCTCAGTGCGGACAGGGGGCTATGGCTACACCTTC. The full variable domain, with the rest looked up from reference TRBV7-2 and TRBJ1-2, is GAGVSQSPSNKVTEKGKDVELRCDPISGHTALYWYRQSLGQGLEFLIYFQGNSAPDKSGLPSDRFSAERTGGSVSTLTIQRTQQEDSAVYLCASSSVRTGGYGYTFGSGTRLTVV.

The gene calls are TRBV7-3 and TRBJ2-3, with D unresolved. The CDR3 runs to 15 residues. V was trimmed by 2 bases and J by 4 bases, leaving 13 bases between them. The germline V gene has CDR1 SGHTA and CDR2 FQGTGA. CDR3 nucleotide sequence: TGTGCCAGCAGCTTAGTTGGGCCAGGCTCAGATACGCAGTATTTT. Translating it yields CASSLVGPGSDTQYF.

This clonotype was detected many times. The gene calls are TRBV5-4 and TRBJ2-7; 7 bases fit TRBD2. Trimming cost V 4 bases and J 5 bases; bases outside gene matches: 0. Germline V gives CDR1 SGHNT, CDR2 YYREEE (reference sequence). The CDR3 sequence is 11 residues long. In DNA, the CDR3 is TGTGCCAGCAGCGGGAGGGACGAGCAGTACTTC. This encodes CASSGRDEQYF.

This clonotype was observed many times. This sequence joins TRBV5-5 and TRBJ2-3; D is unresolved. The CDR3 has 15 residues. Trimming stripped 1 base from V and 0 bases from J, with 9 bases between. Germline V gene lookup returns CDR1 SGHKS and CDR2 YYEKEE (reference sequence). CDR3: CASSLQGWSTDTQYF. DNA of the CDR3: TGTGCCAGCAGCTTGCAAGGATGGAGCACAGATACGCAGTATTTT.

V usage is TRBV7-2 and J usage is TRBJ2-5; TRBD2 matches 12 bases. Germline V gene sequence: CDR1 SGHTA, CDR2 FQGNSA. Unmatched junction bases numbered 5, after V lost 1 base and J lost 5 bases. The CDR3 has 16 residues. The CDR3 is CASSLVPSGGAETQYF. CDR3 DNA: TGTGCCAGCAGCTTAGTTCCTAGCGGGGGGGCGGAGACCCAGTACTTC.

This clonotype appeared many times. The rearrangement joins TRBV20-1 to TRBJ2-3; 10 bases fit TRBD2. CDR1 is DFQATT and CDR2 is SNEGSKA in the germline V gene (reference sequence). V gave up 2 bases and J gave up 1 base; unmatched junction bases: 3. This CDR3 has 15 residues. The CDR3 reads CSARSLAGGTDTQYF. The CDR3 DNA follows: TGCAGTGCTAGATCCCTAGCGGGGGGCACAGATACGCAGTATTTT.